This T cell receptor (beta chain) was found in a study of cytomegalovirus exposure and HLA in healthy donors. Study conclusions and caveats: Previous analysis showed most TCR beta V segments were productive about 87% or about 30% of the time.

It was with 60 Vbeta and 13 Jbeta primers that the PCR ran. TCRdb's copy holds only in-frame clones and misses some; the assay was immunoSEQ multiplex PCR. The sample holds 120,000 or so clones, 70% to 85% seen once. As to this clone: The target antigen is unknown.

The germline CDR1 and CDR2 sequences are SGHRS and YFSETQ. This CDR3 has 15 amino acids. Trimming pared 5 bases from V and 2 bases from J, leaving 16 bases between. The V gene is TRBV5-1, the J gene TRBJ2-5; D might be TRBD1 (6 bases). Sequencing was performed on PBMCs. The clonotype originates from a man aged 18 to 35 in good health and CMV-seropositive. CDR3 amino acids: CASSNVGDIQETQYF. CDR3 bases: TGCGCCAGCAGTAATGTGGGGGACATTCAAGAGACCCAGTACTTC.